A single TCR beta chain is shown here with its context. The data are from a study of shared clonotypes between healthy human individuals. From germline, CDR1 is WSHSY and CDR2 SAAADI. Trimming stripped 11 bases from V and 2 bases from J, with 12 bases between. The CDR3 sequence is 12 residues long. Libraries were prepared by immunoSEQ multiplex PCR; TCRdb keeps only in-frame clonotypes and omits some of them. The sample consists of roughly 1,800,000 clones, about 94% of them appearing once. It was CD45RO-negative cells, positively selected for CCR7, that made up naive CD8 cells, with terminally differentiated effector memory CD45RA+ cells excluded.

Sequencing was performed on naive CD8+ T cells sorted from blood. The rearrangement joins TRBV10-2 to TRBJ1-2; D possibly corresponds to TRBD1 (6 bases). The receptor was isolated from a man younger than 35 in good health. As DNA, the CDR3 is TGCGCCCTCGGGGACAACAACTATGGCTACACCTTC. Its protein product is CALGDNNYGYTF.